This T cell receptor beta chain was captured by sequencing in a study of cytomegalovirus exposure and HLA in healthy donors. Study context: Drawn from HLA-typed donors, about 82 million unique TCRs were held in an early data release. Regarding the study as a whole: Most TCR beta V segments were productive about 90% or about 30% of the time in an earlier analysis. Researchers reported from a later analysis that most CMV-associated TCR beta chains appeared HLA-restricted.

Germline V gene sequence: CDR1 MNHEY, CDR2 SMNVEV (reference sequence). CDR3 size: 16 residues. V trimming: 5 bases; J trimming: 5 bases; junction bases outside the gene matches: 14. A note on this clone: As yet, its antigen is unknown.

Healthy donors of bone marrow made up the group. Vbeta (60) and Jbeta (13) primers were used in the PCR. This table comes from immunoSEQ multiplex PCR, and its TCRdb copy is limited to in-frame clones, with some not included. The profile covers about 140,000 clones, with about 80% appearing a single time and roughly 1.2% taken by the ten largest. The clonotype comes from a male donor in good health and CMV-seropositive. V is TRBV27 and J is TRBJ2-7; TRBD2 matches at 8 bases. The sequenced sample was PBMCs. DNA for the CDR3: TGTGCCAGCAGTCCAATATATACGAGCGGGAGTAACGAGCAGTACTTC. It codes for CASSPIYTSGSNEQYF.